These 5 T cell receptor beta chains were all obtained from the same sample, sequenced in a study of hypomethylating agent response in myelodysplastic syndrome. Some clones are missing from TCRdb's copy, which holds only in-frame ones; the method was immunoSEQ multiplex PCR. Of about 5,400 clones listed, approximately 87% were seen once; the top ten hold more than 9%. The sequencing used bone marrow, collected before or after starting hypomethylating agent treatment for myelodysplastic syndrome (not recorded which). These receptors were collected from a human donor with myelodysplastic syndrome.

The genes are TRBV9 and TRBJ2-5; 7 bases match TRBD2. With 0 bases clipped from V and 7 bases from J, the junction kept 0 bases outside the gene matches. CDR1 is SGDLS and CDR2 is YYNGEE in the germline V gene. This CDR3 is 12 amino acids long. CDR3 region: CASSVGGGTQYF. CDR3 bases: TGTGCCAGCAGCGTAGGGGGGGGGACCCAGTACTTC.

The gene calls are TRBV11-3 and TRBJ2-2, with D unclear. The CDR3 is 12 amino acids. CDR1 SGHNT and CDR2 YENEEA come from the germline V gene. Trimming took off 4 bases at V and 0 bases at J, with 0 bases between the two ends. CDR3 DNA: TGTGCCAGCAGCTCGAACACCGGGGAGCTGTTTTTT. It is translated as CASSSNTGELFF.

This chain connects TRBV11-3 to TRBJ2-1; maybe TRBD2 (5 bases). The CDR3 is 17 residues long. CDR1 and CDR2 from the germline V gene are SGHNT and YENEEA. V gave up 0 bases and J gave up 2 bases, with 14 bases separating them. CDR3 amino acids: CASSLDVGDVPYNEQFF. CDR3 sequence (DNA): TGTGCCAGCAGCTTAGATGTCGGGGATGTACCCTACAATGAGCAGTTCTTC.

This clone came up a few times. The genes are TRBV5-1 and TRBJ1-1; 8 nucleotides agree with TRBD1. Germline CDR1 SGHRS, CDR2 YFSETQ. The CDR3 sequence is 14 residues long. V lost 1 base to trimming and J lost 11 bases; unmatched junction nucleotides: 10. The CDR3 here is CASSLTRQGNGAFF. CDR3 sequence (DNA): TGCGCCAGCAGCTTGACGCGACAGGGGAACGGGGCTTTCTTT.

The V call is TRBV2, the J call TRBJ2-5; D possibly uses TRBD1 or TRBD2 (5 bases each). V was trimmed by 8 bases and J by 5 bases, leaving 12 bases between them. The germline V gene has CDR1 SNHLY and CDR2 FYNNEI. CDR3 length: 12 residues. CDR3 region: CASSGPRETQYF. In DNA form, the CDR3 reads TGTGCCAGCTCGGGGCCCCGGGAGACCCAGTACTTC.